This TCR beta chain was obtained from a study of cytomegalovirus exposure and HLA in healthy donors. About the research overall: Around 77% of several hundred genotyped donors fell in the Caucasian-associated ancestry cluster.

The CDR3 is 15 amino acids. Germline V gene data show CDR1 as MNHEY and CDR2 as SMNVEV (reference sequence). Trimming took 3 bases from V and 7 from J, leaving 16 bases between them. A multiplex PCR was run with 60 Vbeta primers and 13 Jbeta primers. Clones were sequenced by immunoSEQ multiplex PCR, and TCRdb holds only the in-frame ones, with some missing. The sample has around 100,000 clones, 70% to 85% seen once. The TCR sequence derives from a woman in her late teens or twenties in good health and CMV-seronegative. Sequenced input: PBMCs. The genes are TRBV27 and TRBJ2-1, with D perhaps matching TRBD1 (5 bases). CDR3 coding DNA: TGTGCCAGCAGTTTGGCGGCAGGGCTTGGGAATGAGCAGTTCTTC. It codes for CASSLAAGLGNEQFF.